This entry is about one TCR beta chain. Trimming removed 3 bases from V and 1 base from J; junction bases left unmatched: 2. The CDR3 runs 14 residues. Germline V gene data show CDR1 as MNHNS and CDR2 as SASEGT. The data derive from a study of cytomegalovirus exposure and HLA in healthy donors. The PCR used 60 Vbeta and 13 Jbeta primers. This table comes from immunoSEQ multiplex PCR, and its TCRdb copy is limited to in-frame clones, with some not included. The sample yields 210,000 or so clones, 75% to 90% seen once. Material: PBMCs. This TCR was recovered from a man aged 30-40 years in good health and CMV-seronegative. The chain employs TRBV6-1 and TRBJ2-7, with 8 bases fitting TRBD2. In DNA form, the CDR3 reads TGTGCCAGCAGTGATAGCGGGGCTTCCTACGAGCAGTACTTC. Protein product: CASSDSGASYEQYF.